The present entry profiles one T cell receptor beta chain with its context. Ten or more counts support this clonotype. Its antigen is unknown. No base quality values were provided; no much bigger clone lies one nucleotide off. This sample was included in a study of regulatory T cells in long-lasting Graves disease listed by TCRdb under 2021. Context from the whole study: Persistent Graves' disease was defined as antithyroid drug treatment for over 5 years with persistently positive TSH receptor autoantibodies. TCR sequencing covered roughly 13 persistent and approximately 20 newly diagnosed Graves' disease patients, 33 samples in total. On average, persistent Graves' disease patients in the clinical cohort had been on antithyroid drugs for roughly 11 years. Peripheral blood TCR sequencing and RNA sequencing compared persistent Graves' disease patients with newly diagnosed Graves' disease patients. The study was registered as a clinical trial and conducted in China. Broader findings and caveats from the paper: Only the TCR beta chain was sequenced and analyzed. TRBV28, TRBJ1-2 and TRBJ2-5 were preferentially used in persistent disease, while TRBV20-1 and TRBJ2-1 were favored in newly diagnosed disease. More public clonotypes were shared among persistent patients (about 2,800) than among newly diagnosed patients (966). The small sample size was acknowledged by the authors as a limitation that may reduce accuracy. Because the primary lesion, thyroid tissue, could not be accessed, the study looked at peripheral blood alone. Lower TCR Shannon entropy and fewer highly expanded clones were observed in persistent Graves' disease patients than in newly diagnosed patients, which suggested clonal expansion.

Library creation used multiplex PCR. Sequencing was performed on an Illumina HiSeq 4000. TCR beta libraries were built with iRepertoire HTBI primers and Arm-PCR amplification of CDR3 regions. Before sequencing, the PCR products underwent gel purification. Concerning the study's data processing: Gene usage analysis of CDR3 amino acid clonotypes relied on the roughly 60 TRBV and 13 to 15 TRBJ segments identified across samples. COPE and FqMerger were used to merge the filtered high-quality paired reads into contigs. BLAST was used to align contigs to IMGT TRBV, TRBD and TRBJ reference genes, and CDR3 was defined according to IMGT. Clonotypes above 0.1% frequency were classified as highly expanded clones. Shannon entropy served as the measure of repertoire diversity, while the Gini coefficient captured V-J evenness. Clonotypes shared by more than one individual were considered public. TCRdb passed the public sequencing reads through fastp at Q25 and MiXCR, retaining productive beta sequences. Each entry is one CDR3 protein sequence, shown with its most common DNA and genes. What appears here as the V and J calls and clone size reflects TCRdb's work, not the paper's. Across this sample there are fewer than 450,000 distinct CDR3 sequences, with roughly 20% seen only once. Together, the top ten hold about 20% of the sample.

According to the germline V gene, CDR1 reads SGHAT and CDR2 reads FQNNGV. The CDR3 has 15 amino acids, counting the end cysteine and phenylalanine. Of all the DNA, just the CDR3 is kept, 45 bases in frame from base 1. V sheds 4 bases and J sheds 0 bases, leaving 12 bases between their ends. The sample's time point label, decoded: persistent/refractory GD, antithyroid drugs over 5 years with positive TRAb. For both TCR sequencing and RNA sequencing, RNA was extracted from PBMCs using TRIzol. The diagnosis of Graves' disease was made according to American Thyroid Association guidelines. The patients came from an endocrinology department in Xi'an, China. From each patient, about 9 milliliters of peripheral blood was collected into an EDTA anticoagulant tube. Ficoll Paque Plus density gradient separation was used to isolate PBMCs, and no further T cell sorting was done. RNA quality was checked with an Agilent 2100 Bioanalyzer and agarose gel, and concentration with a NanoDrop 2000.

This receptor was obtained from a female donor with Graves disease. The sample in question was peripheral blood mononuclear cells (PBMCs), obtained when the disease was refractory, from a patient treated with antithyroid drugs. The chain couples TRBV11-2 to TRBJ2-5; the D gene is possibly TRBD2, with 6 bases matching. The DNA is TGTGCCAGCAGCTGGGAGGCTGAGTACCAAGAGACCCAGTACTTC. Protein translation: CASSWEAEYQETQYF.